These 25 T cell receptor beta chains share one sample of origin, sequenced in a study of cytomegalovirus exposure and HLA in healthy donors. Researchers ran the PCR with 60 Vbeta and 13 Jbeta primers. Sequencing was performed with immunoSEQ multiplex PCR; in TCRdb, only in-frame clones are kept and a portion is missing. The repertoire holds some 130,000 clones, with approximately 75% as singletons. The sequenced sample was PBMCs. Source of these receptors: a man in his forties or fifties in good health and CMV-seropositive.

The V gene is TRBV7-2, the J gene TRBJ2-7; TRBD2 is a possible D gene (6 bases). The CDR3 totals 15 residues. Per the germline V gene, CDR1 is SGHTA and CDR2 is FQGNSA. V dropped 5 bases and J dropped 2 bases, with 16 bases sitting between them. CDR3 amino acids: CASSASGHGAYEQYF. CDR3 sequence (DNA): TGTGCCAGCAGCGCAAGCGGGCATGGGGCCTACGAGCAGTACTTC.

In this sample, this clone turned up once. The rearrangement links TRBV5-8 to TRBJ2-1; TRBD2 matches at 8 bases. The CDR3 contains 16 residues. V trimming: 1 base; J trimming: 6 bases; junction bases outside the gene matches: 9. The germline gives CDR1 SGHTS, CDR2 YDEGEE. CDR3 region: CASSLRAGGPSNEQFF. The DNA for the CDR3 is TGTGCCAGCAGCTTGAGGGCGGGGGGCCCTAGCAATGAGCAGTTCTTC.

V usage is TRBV5-1 and J usage is TRBJ2-3, with TRBD2 matching 14 bases. Germline V gene lookup returns CDR1 SGHRS and CDR2 YFSETQ. There are 17 residues in the CDR3. J gave up 4 bases and V 2 bases, and 6 bases lay outside the gene matches. CDR3 residues: CASSFGLAGGWSDTQYF. CDR3 coding DNA: TGCGCCAGCAGCTTTGGACTAGCGGGAGGTTGGTCAGATACGCAGTATTTT.

This clone was picked up a small number of times. The chain links TRBV2 to TRBJ2-1, with 10 bases that match TRBD2. This CDR3 has 15 amino acids. V lost 5 bases to trimming and J lost 6 bases; unmatched junction nucleotides: 7. From germline, CDR1 is SNHLY and CDR2 FYNNEI. The CDR3 region has the DNA TGTGCCAGCAGTAAAATAGCGGGAGGTATCAATGAGCAGTTCTTC. It encodes CASSKIAGGINEQFF.

With regard to this clone: One end of the junction is discordant with germline, which a read error may explain. The rearrangement joins TRBV19 to TRBJ2-3, with TRBD1 matching over 8 bases. CDR1 and CDR2 (germline): LNHDA, SQIVND (reference sequence). This CDR3 region has 16 residues. CDR3 nucleotide sequence: TGTGCCAGTACCTTAGGGGGCACCATCGGGACAGGTACGCAGTATTTT. It codes for CASTLGGTIGTGTQYF.

The genes are TRBV19 and TRBJ1-1, with D possibly being TRBD1 (5 bases). Germline values: CDR1 LNHDA, CDR2 SQIVND (reference sequence). The CDR3 has 13 amino acids. Trimming removed 6 bases from V and 6 bases from J, with 14 bases in between. The CDR3 is CASSAGRGSEAFF. In nucleotides, the CDR3 is TGTGCCAGTAGCGCGGGGCGAGGGTCTGAAGCTTTCTTT.

The chain combines TRBV10-3 with TRBJ2-2, with TRBD2 matching over 8 bases. The CDR3 covers 18 residues. CDR1 ENHRY and CDR2 SYGVKD come from the germline V gene. J was trimmed by 6 bases and V by 5 bases; bases with no gene match: 17. The CDR3 sequence: CAISRQLTSGSMSGELFF. The CDR3 DNA follows: TGTGCCATCAGTCGCCAGCTAACTAGCGGTAGTATGTCCGGGGAGCTGTTTTTT.

The V and J genes are TRBV19 and TRBJ2-2, with 8 bases fitting TRBD2. Trimming took 1 base from V and 1 from J; bases not matched to a gene: 5. Per germline, CDR1 LNHDA and CDR2 SQIVND (reference sequence). The CDR3 is made up of 17 amino acids. The CDR3 DNA reads as TGTGCCAGTAGTATAGCTAGCGGGCAGTTGAACACCGGGGAGCTGTTTTTT. Translating gives CASSIASGQLNTGELFF.

The chain is built from TRBV5-1 and TRBJ2-1; D may be TRBD1 (6 bases). Trimming cost V 0 bases and J 4 bases, with 14 bases left between them. Germline assignment: CDR1 SGHRS and CDR2 YFSETQ. The CDR3 length is 16 residues. Here the CDR3 reads CASSLVGATVYNEQFF. The CDR3 DNA reads as TGCGCCAGCAGCTTGGTGGGGGCAACCGTATACAATGAGCAGTTCTTC.

The rearrangement uses TRBV27 and TRBJ2-7, with 10 bases fitting TRBD1. CDR1 and CDR2 from the germline V gene are MNHEY and SMNVEV (reference sequence). V lost 5 bases and J lost 2; bases outside the gene matches: 12. The length of the CDR3 is 17 residues. The DNA of the CDR3 is TGTGCCAGCAGTCCCGTCACCGGGACAGGGGTCCCCTACGAGCAGTACTTC. Protein: CASSPVTGTGVPYEQYF.

V is TRBV27 and J is TRBJ1-1, with D maybe TRBD1 (6 bases). CDR3 length: 15 amino acids. V was shortened by 8 bases and J by 0 bases, with 16 bases between the two germline ends. Germline values: CDR1 MNHEY, CDR2 SMNVEV (reference sequence). CDR3 sequence: CASFRGGSMNTEAFF. As DNA, the CDR3 is TGTGCCAGCTTTAGGGGGGGCAGTATGAACACTGAAGCTTTCTTT.

V is TRBV29-1 and J is TRBJ2-1; 7 bases are shared with TRBD1. The junction had 17 bases not matched to a gene; V was cut back by 6 bases and J by 9 bases. The germline CDR1 and CDR2 sequences are SQVTM and ANQGSEA. The CDR3 loop spans 15 amino acids. This CDR3 reads CSVADRAPPGSEQFF. In DNA, the CDR3 is TGCAGCGTGGCCGACAGGGCCCCCCCAGGGAGTGAGCAGTTCTTC.

J is TRBJ1-2 and V is TRBV7-2, with D perhaps TRBD1 (6 bases). V lost 5 bases, J lost 2 bases, and 9 bases lay in between. The CDR3 is 13 residues long. Germline lookup yields CDR1 SGHTA and CDR2 FQGNSA. For the CDR3, the DNA is TGTGCCAGCAGCCCCACAGGGAACTATGGCTACACCTTC. As protein: CASSPTGNYGYTF.

This chain links TRBV5-4 with TRBJ2-3; tentative D call: TRBD1 (6 bases). This CDR3 is 17 amino acids long. Germline values: CDR1 SGHNT, CDR2 YYREEE (reference sequence). V was cut by 4 bases and J by 3 bases, with 21 bases left in between. The CDR3 loop reads CASSPLGADRLTDTQYF. The CDR3 DNA is TGTGCCAGCAGCCCTCTGGGGGCGGACAGACTGACAGATACGCAGTATTTT.

V and J are TRBV19 and TRBJ1-5; 7 bases line up with TRBD1. CDR1 LNHDA and CDR2 SQIVND come from the germline V gene (reference sequence). The CDR3 has 15 amino acids. Germline trimming cut 7 bases from V and 5 bases from J; bases unmatched to any gene: 11. The CDR3 DNA sequence: TGTGCCAGTACTACCCTGACAGGGACCTATCAGCCCCAGCATTTT. Translated: CASTTLTGTYQPQHF.

The chain uses TRBV5-4 and TRBJ2-3; no firm D call. Germline CDR1 SGHNT, CDR2 YYREEE (reference sequence). The CDR3 spans 14 residues. Trimming pared 4 bases from V and 3 bases from J, leaving 12 bases between. DNA of the CDR3: TGTGCCAGCAGCCCTGACCGGGTGACAGATACGCAGTATTTT. It translates to CASSPDRVTDTQYF.

V and J are TRBV6-1 and TRBJ1-1; D not certain. The CDR3 is 14 residues long. Germline assignment: CDR1 MNHNS and CDR2 SASEGT. The germline V and J ends were trimmed by 8 bases and 1 base, with 14 bases remaining between them. The CDR3 sequence is CASAAGGRNTEAFF. DNA for the CDR3: TGTGCCAGCGCCGCAGGTGGAAGGAACACTGAAGCTTTCTTT.

Here the CDR3 reads CASSDTPGQGADEAFF. DNA for the CDR3: TGTGCCAGCAGTGATACTCCGGGACAGGGGGCGGATGAAGCTTTCTTT. This chain uses TRBV6-4 with TRBJ1-1, with TRBD1 matching over 12 bases. The CDR3 is made up of 16 amino acids. Unmatched junction bases numbered 9, after V lost 3 bases and J lost 7 bases. Per the germline V gene, CDR1 is MRHNA and CDR2 is SNTAGT.

The rearrangement uses TRBV2 and TRBJ1-1; a possible D gene is TRBD1 (6 bases). V was pared by 6 bases and J by 5 bases, with 10 bases between. The length of the CDR3 is 12 residues. CDR1 and CDR2 from the germline V gene are SNHLY and FYNNEI. Here the CDR3 DNA reads TGTGCCAGCAGGGACAGTCGGACTGAAGCTTTCTTT. It codes for CASRDSRTEAFF.

This clone came up a few times. The V and J genes are TRBV5-4 and TRBJ1-1, with 10 bases aligning to TRBD1. Germline V gene sequence: CDR1 SGHNT, CDR2 YYREEE (reference sequence). Losses at the gene ends were 9 bases for V and 0 bases for J; bases not matched to a gene: 5. The CDR3 has 14 residues. The CDR3 reads CAIWGQGLNTEAFF. The CDR3 DNA follows: TGTGCCATTTGGGGACAGGGGCTGAACACTGAAGCTTTCTTT.

This chain connects TRBV23-1 to TRBJ2-5; 8 positions agree with TRBD2. TRBV23-1 is filed as an ORF, its function uncertain. The CDR3 is 14 amino acids. With 6 bases clipped from V and 5 bases from J, the junction kept 8 bases outside the gene matches. CDR3 DNA: TGCGCCAGCAGCCGGGGGGGCCTCGGGGAGACCCAGTACTTC. This encodes CASSRGGLGETQYF.

This clone was counted only a few times. The chain recombines TRBV2 with TRBJ1-4; 7 positions agree with TRBD1. Germline CDR1 SNHLY, CDR2 FYNNEI. This CDR3 region has 15 residues. V trimming: 2 bases; J trimming: 4 bases; junction bases outside the gene matches: 4. The CDR3, as DNA: TGTGCCAGCAGTGAACTACAGGGGCGTAATGAAAAACTGTTTTTT. Its protein product is CASSELQGRNEKLFF.

The rearrangement links TRBV6-6 to TRBJ1-5; D perhaps matches TRBD1 (5 bases). Trimming shortened V by 2 bases and J by 0 bases, and 11 bases separated the two germline ends. This CDR3 is built from 16 residues. Germline assignment: CDR1 MNHNY and CDR2 SVGAGI (reference sequence). The CDR3 DNA follows: TGTGCCAGCAGTTACCTTCGACAGAATAGCAATCAGCCCCAGCATTTT. Translated, it gives CASSYLRQNSNQPQHF.

The chain employs TRBV7-9 and TRBJ2-2; TRBD2 matches 13 bases. This CDR3 spans 19 amino acids. J was trimmed by 0 bases and V by 2 bases; bases with no gene match: 6. CDR1 SEHNR and CDR2 FQNEAQ come from the germline V gene (reference sequence). The CDR3 is CASSLYGLAGVSNTGELFF. The CDR3 region has the DNA TGTGCCAGCAGCTTATACGGACTAGCGGGAGTGTCGAACACCGGGGAGCTGTTTTTT.

This clone appeared a few times. Here the CDR3 DNA reads TGTGCCAGCGAGGAGAGGGTCGGCTATGGCTACACCTTC. Amino acid sequence: CASEERVGYGYTF. The chain couples TRBV2 to TRBJ1-2; D is ambiguous. CDR3 size: 13 residues. Germline V gives CDR1 SNHLY, CDR2 FYNNEI. V lost 8 bases and J 4 bases, leaving 14 bases between the germline ends.